This T cell receptor (beta chain) appears in the sequencing data of a study of OX40 agonist ivuxolimab in advanced cancers. Study in general: Partial response was recorded in three patients: one hepatocellular carcinoma and two cutaneous melanoma cases.

General observations from the study: The specificity for antigen of the expanded peripheral T cells was not determined. In the 0.1 to 3.0 mg/kg range, CD4+ and CD8+ blood T cells had expanded clonally by week 6. Nonresponders, in some cases, also had low normalized T-cell clonal expansion.

Germline V gene lookup returns CDR1 SGDLS and CDR2 YYNGEE. The CDR3 sequence is 16 residues long. Trimming took 5 bases from V and 0 from J; bases not matched to a gene: 5. On this clone: Its cognate antigen is unknown.

Some clones are missing from TCRdb's copy, which holds only in-frame ones; the method was immunoSEQ multiplex PCR. The table records 43,000 or so clones, more than 70% of them present only once. J is TRBJ2-1 and V is TRBV9, with TRBD2 matching 10 bases. Sample: CD4+ or CD8+ T cells sorted from blood, taken in a trial of the OX40 agonist ivuxolimab. The TCR sequence derives from an adult with an advanced solid tumor such as melanoma, head and neck, liver or kidney cancer. CDR3: CASSNLAGGSYNEQFF. The CDR3 bases are TGTGCCAGCAGTAATTTAGCGGGAGGCTCCTACAATGAGCAGTTCTTC.